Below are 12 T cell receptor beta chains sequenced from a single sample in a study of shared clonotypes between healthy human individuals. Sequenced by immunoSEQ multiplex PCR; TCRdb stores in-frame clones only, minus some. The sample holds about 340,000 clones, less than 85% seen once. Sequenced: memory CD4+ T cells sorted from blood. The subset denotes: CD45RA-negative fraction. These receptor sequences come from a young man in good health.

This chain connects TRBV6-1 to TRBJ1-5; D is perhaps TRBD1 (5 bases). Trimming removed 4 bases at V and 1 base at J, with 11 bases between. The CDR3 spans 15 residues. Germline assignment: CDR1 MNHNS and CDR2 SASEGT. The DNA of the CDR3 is TGTGCCAGCAGTGGAGATTGGGGCAGCAATCAGCCCCAGCATTTT. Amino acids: CASSGDWGSNQPQHF.

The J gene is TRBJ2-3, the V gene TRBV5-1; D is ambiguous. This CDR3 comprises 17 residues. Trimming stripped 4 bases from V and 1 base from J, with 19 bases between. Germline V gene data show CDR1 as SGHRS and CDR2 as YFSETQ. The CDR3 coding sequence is TGCGCCAGCAGCCCACAAGCTCGTAGCCCAGGCACAGATACGCAGTATTTT. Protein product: CASSPQARSPGTDTQYF.

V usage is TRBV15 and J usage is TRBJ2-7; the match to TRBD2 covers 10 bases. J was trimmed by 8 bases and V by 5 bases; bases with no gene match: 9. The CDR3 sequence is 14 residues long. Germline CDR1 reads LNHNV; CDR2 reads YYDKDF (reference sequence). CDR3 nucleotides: TGTGCCACCAGCCCAAAGCGGGAGGGCCGGAAGCAGTACTTC. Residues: CATSPKREGRKQYF.

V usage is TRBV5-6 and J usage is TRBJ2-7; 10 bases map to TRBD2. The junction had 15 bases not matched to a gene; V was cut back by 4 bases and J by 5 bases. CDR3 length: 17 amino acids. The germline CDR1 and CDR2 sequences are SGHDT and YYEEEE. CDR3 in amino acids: CASSSGGAGGPRNEQYF. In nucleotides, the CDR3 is TGTGCCAGCAGCAGCGGAGGAGCGGGAGGGCCTAGGAACGAGCAGTACTTC.

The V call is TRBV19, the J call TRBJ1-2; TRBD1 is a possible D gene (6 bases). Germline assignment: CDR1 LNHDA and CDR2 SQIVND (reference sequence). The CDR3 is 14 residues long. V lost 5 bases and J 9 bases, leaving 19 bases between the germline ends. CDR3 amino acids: CASSFEGGFRRYTF. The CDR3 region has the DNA TGTGCCAGTAGTTTCGAAGGGGGGTTCCGTCGCTACACCTTC.

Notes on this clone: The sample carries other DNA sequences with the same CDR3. The CDR3 region has the DNA TGTGCCATCAGTGACAGAGGCAATGAGCAGTTCTTC. It codes for CAISDRGNEQFF. V usage is TRBV10-3 and J usage is TRBJ2-1; D gene uncertain. This CDR3 region has 12 residues. Trimming removed 3 bases from V and 6 bases from J, with 6 bases in between. The germline gives CDR1 ENHRY, CDR2 SYGVKD.

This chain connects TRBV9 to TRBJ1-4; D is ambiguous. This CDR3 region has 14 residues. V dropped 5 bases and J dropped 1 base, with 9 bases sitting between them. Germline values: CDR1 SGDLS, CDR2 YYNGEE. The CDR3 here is CASSRAGTNEKLFF. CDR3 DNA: TGTGCCAGCAGTCGGGCGGGAACTAATGAAAAACTGTTTTTT.

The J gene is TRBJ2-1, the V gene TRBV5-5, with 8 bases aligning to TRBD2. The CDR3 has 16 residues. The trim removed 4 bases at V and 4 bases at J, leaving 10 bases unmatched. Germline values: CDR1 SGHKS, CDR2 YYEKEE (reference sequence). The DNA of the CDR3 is TGTGCCAGCAGCGCCCAGGTAGGCGGGAGGTACAATGAGCAGTTCTTC. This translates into CASSAQVGGRYNEQFF.

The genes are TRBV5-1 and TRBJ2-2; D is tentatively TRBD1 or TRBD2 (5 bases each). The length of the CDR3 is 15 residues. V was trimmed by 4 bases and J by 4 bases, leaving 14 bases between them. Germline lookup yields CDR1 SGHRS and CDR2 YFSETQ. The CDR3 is CASSPLMGVTGELFF. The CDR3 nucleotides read TGCGCCAGCAGCCCCCTTATGGGGGTCACCGGGGAGCTGTTTTTT. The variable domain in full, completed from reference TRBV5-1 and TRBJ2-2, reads KAGVTQTPRYLIKTRGQQVTLSCSPISGHRSVSWYQQTPGQGLQFLFEYFSETQRNKGNFPGRFSGRQFSNSRSEMNVSTLELGDSALYLCASSPLMGVTGELFFGEGSRLTVL.

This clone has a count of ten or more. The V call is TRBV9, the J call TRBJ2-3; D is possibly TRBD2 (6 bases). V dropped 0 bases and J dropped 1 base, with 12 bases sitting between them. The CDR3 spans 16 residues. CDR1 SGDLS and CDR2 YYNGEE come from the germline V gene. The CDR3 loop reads CASSVDRWGGTDTQYF. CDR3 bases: TGTGCCAGCAGCGTAGATAGATGGGGGGGCACAGATACGCAGTATTTT.

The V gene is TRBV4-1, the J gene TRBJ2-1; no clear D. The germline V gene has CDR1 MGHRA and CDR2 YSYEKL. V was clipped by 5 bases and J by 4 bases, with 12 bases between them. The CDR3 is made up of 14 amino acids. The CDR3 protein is CASSGMIGYNEQFF. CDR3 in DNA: TGCGCCAGCAGCGGAATGATAGGGTACAATGAGCAGTTCTTC.

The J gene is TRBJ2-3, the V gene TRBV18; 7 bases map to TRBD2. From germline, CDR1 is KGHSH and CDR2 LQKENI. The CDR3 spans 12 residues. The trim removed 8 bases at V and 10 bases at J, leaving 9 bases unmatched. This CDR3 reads CASPAGGLAQYF. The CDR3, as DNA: TGTGCCAGCCCCGCCGGGGGGTTGGCGCAGTATTTT.